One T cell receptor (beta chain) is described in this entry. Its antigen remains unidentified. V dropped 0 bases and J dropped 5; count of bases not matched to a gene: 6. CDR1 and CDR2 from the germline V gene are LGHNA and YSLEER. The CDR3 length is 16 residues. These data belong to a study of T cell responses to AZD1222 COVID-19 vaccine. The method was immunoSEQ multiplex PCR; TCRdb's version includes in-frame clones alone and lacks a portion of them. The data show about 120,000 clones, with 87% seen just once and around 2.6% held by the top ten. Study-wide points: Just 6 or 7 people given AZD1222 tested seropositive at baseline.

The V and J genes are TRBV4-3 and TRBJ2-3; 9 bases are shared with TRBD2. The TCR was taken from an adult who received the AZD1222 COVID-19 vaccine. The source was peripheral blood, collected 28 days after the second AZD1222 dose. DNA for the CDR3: TGCGCCAGCAGCCAAGATACGGCGGGGGGGAGAGATACGCAGTATTTT. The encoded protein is CASSQDTAGGRDTQYF.